This T cell receptor beta chain was identified during a study of blood T cell repertoires in COVID-19. For the study at large: Acute and convalescent COVID-19 specimens originated in the United States, Italy and Spain. T cells, B-cell-depleted T cells, or PBMCs provided the cDNA or gDNA that served as material.

Under the authors' procedure: For nucleated cells, counts were estimated from reference gene primer amplification. Data came from immunoSEQ multiplex PCR; TCRdb stores just in-frame clones and leaves some out. The V and J calls and clone size are taken from that table; D and trimming were inferred from the DNA. The table has under 75,000 clones, 80% seen once. The V gene end was trimmed by 2 bases and the J gene end by 5 bases; junction bases not matched to a gene: 4. The length of the CDR3 is 14 residues. Germline lookup yields CDR1 ENHRY and CDR2 SYGVKD. The sequenced sample was peripheral blood. V usage is TRBV10-3 and J usage is TRBJ1-2; 8 bases are shared with TRBD1. The clonotype originates from a man aged 70 or older who had recovered from COVID-19. The CDR3 is CAISERGTGYGYTF. The CDR3 coding sequence is TGTGCCATCAGTGAGAGAGGGACAGGTTATGGCTACACCTTC.